The TCR beta chain described here comes from a study of HIV-infected children after antiretroviral therapy interruption. Background on the study: Children's median ages were around 9.1 years and 8 years by group. Weeks 0, 48 and 150 were sampled under continuous treatment. Weeks 0, 12, interruption end (24 or 48), and about 3 years post-study gave interruption-arm samples.

This clonotype has ten or more counts. Treatment of the sample: PENTA 11 planned treatment interruption arm or continuous ART arm. Unique molecular identifiers were included in an RNA-based 3' RACE TCR library. TCRdb reprocessed the 3' RACE reads with MiXCR, giving one entry per CDR3 protein. Here the sample spans about 15,000 distinct CDR3 sequences, roughly 3.4% being singletons. The V and J ends lost 1 base and 5 bases respectively, with 12 bases between them. There are 14 residues in the CDR3. Looked up from germline, CDR1 is LGHNT and CDR2 is FRNRAP. The sample was CD45RA+ CD4+ T cells from PBMCs, taken from a donor given antiretroviral therapy, either interrupted or continuous. Documented subset: naive CD4+ CD45RA+ CD45RO- T cells. The receptor's source is a child aged 2 to 17 with HIV. The chain employs TRBV12-5 and TRBJ2-7; D gene uncertain. The CDR3 here is CASGLEPGLNEQYF. CDR3 DNA sequence: TGTGCTAGTGGTTTGGAGCCCGGCCTAAACGAGCAGTACTTC.